This T cell receptor (beta chain) was recorded in a study of T cell responses to AZD1222 COVID-19 vaccine. Clones were sequenced by immunoSEQ multiplex PCR, and TCRdb holds only the in-frame ones, with some missing. Of about 190,000 clones in the sample, about nine tenths were seen once. Details on this clone: Its matching antigen is unknown.

General study points: At baseline, just five to seven AZD1222 recipients tested seropositive. Unmutated variant regions are reportedly targeted by nearly half of spike-specific TCRs. Rises in breadth and depth of Spike-specific TCRs came after two AZD1222 doses. A mostly white British donor set with more females was recruited, and clonal diversity was possibly underestimated.

The length of the CDR3 is 18 residues. The ends lost 5 bases at V and 5 bases at J; junction bases unmatched: 11. Per the germline V gene, CDR1 is SGHKS and CDR2 is YYEKEE (reference sequence). The clonotype originates from an adult in good health. This material consisted of peripheral blood, taken on day 0 of MenACWY control vaccination. The chain couples TRBV5-5 to TRBJ2-1; 15 nucleotides line up with TRBD2. The CDR3, as DNA: TGTGCCAGCAGACGGGGAGAGGGACTAGCGGGGGGAAACAATGAGCAGTTCTTC. This gives the protein CASRRGEGLAGGNNEQFF.